This TCR beta chain appears in the sequencing data of a study of human thymus T cells. This clone was seen a few times. Produced via immunoSEQ multiplex PCR; TCRdb's table is partial and in-frame only. The sample records tens of thousands of clones, around 94% being singletons. Trimming cost V 0 bases and J 4 bases, with 4 bases left between them. The CDR3 consists of 12 residues. Germline lookup yields CDR1 GTSNPN and CDR2 SVGIG (reference sequence). The source is a boy in the first two years of life with a congenital heart defect but otherwise immunologically healthy. The chain has TRBV30 and TRBJ1-3; no definite D call. The sample consisted of blood. The CDR3 DNA follows: TGTGCCTGGAGTGTACAGGGAAACACCATATATTTT. It codes for CAWSVQGNTIYF.